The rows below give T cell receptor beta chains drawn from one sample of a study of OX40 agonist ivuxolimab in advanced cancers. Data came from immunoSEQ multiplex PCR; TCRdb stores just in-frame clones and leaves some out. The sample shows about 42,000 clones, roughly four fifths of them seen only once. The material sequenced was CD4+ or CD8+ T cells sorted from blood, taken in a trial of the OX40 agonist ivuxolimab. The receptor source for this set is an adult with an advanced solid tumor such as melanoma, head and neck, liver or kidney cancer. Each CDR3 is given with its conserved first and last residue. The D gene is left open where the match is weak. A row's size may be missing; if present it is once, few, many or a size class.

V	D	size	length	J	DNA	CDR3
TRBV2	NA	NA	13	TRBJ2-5	TGTGCCAGCGCGCGGGCAGAACAAGAGACCCAGTACTTC	CASARAEQETQYF
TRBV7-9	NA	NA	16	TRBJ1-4	TGTGCCAGCAGCTTCCCGCCAGGATCAACTAATGAAAAACTGTTTTTT	CASSFPPGSTNEKLFF
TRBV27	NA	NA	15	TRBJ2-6	TGTGCCAGCAGAACCCCTTCCTCTGGGGCCAACGTCCTGACTTTC	CASRTPSSGANVLTF
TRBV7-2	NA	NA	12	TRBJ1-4	TGTGCCAGCAGCTTAGAAAAGGGAAAACTGTTTTTT	CASSLEKGKLFF
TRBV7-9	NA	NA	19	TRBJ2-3	TGTGCCAGCAGCTTAGGCCCAGGGTCCCCGGGACTTAGCACAGATACGCAGTATTTT	CASSLGPGSPGLSTDTQYF
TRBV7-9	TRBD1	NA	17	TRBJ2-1	TGTGCCAGCAGCTCCTTGTGGACAGGGGGCGTTAAAAATGAGCAGTTCTTC	CASSSLWTGGVKNEQFF
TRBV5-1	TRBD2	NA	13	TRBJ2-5	TGCGCCAGCAGCTTGGCCGGGGGGGAGACCCAGTACTTC	CASSLAGGETQYF
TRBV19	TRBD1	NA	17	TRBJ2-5	TGTGCCAGTAGGGGGACAGGGTTTTTGCGGAGTCAAGAGACCCAGTACTTC	CASRGTGFLRSQETQYF
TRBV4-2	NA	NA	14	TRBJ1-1	TGTGCCAGCAGCCAAGATCAAAGACGGGGTGAAGCTTTCTTT	CASSQDQRRGEAFF
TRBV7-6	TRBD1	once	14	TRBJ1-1	TGTGCCAGCACCCTTACCGCAGGGGGCTCTGAAGCTTTCTTT	CASTLTAGGSEAFF
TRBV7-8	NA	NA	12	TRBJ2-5	TGTGCCAGCAATCTCGCCCAAGAGACCCAGTACTTC	CASNLAQETQYF
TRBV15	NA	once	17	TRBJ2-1	TGTGCCACCAGGGGGCCCAACCCAATTTACCACTACAATGAGCAGTTCTTC	CATRGPNPIYHYNEQFF
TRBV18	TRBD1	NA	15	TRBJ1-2	TGTGCCAGCTCACCACCGGTGACAGGGAACGATGGCTACACCTTC	CASSPPVTGNDGYTF
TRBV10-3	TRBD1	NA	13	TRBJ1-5	TGTGCCATCGGGGGGACAGGCAATCAGCCCCAGCATTTT	CAIGGTGNQPQHF
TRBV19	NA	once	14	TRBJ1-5	TGTGCCAGTAGTTGGGCCATGAGAATTGGGCCCCAGCATTTT	CASSWAMRIGPQHF
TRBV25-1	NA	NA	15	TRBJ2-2	TGTGCCAGCAGTGCGTCTGGGAGTTGGACCGGGGAGCTGTTTTTT	CASSASGSWTGELFF
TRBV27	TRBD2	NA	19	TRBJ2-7	TGTGCCAGCAGTTTATCAGCGACTAGCGGGAGGGCCGGACTGTACGAGCAGTACTTC	CASSLSATSGRAGLYEQYF
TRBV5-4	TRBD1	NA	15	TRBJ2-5	TGTGCCAGCAGCTGGGAACCGGGACAGGTGGAGACCCAGTACTTC	CASSWEPGQVETQYF
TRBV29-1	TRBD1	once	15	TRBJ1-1	TGCAGCGTTGAATTTCAGACAGGGTCGGGCACTGAAGCTTTCTTT	CSVEFQTGSGTEAFF
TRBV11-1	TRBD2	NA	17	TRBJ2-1	TGTGCCAGCAGCGGCGGGACTAGCGGAGAAACCTACAATGAGCAGTTCTTC	CASSGGTSGETYNEQFF
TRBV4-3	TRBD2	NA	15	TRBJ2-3	TGCGCCAGCAGCCAAGCCCAGCGGGGGTCAGATACGCAGTATTTT	CASSQAQRGSDTQYF
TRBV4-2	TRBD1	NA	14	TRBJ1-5	TGTGCCAGCAGCCAGCAACAGGGGGCCCAGCCCCAGCATTTT	CASSQQQGAQPQHF
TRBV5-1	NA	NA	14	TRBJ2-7	TGCGCCAGCAGCCCCTCGGGGACGTCGGGGGAGCAGTACTTC	CASSPSGTSGEQYF
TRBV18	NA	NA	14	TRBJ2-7	TGTGCCAGCTCACCACCAGGGAGCGGCTACGAGCAGTACTTC	CASSPPGSGYEQYF
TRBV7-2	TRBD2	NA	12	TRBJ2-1	TGTGCCAGCACCCTTAGCGGGAATGAGCAGTTCTTC	CASTLSGNEQFF
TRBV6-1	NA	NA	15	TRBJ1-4	TGTGCCAGCACCTTAAGGGGGGTAGGCGGTGAAAAACTGTTTTTT	CASTLRGVGGEKLFF
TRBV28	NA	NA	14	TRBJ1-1	TGTGCCAGCAGCGCGCGGCGGGGAAACACTGAAGCTTTCTTT	CASSARRGNTEAFF
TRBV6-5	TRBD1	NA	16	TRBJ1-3	TGTGCCAGCAGTTACTCGATCACAGGGGCTGGAAACACCATATATTTT	CASSYSITGAGNTIYF
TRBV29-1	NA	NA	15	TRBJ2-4	TGCAGCGTTGAAGATCGAAGATCGAGGGCTGCGATTCAGTACTTC	CSVEDRRSRAAIQYF
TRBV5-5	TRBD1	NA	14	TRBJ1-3	TGTGCCAGCAGCTGGGACAGTGCTGGAAACACCATATATTTT	CASSWDSAGNTIYF
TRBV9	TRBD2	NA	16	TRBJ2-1	TGTGCCAGCAGCGTAGAGGGAGCGGGAGGGCGTGATGAGCAGTTCTTC	CASSVEGAGGRDEQFF
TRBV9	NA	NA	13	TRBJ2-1	TGTGCCAGCAGCGCTGGCTCCTACAATGAGCAGTTCTTC	CASSAGSYNEQFF
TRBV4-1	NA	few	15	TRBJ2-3	TGCGCCAGCAGCCTGGGGGGCGGAAACACAGATACGCAGTATTTT	CASSLGGGNTDTQYF
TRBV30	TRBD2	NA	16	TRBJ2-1	TGTGCCTGGAGCCCGACTAGCGGGAGTTTCTACAATGAGCAGTTCTTC	CAWSPTSGSFYNEQFF
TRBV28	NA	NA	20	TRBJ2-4	TGTGCCAGCAGTTTTACACCGGGACAAACAAACGGGTTAGCCAAAAACATTCAGTACTTC	CASSFTPGQTNGLAKNIQYF
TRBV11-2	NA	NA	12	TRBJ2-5	TGTGCCAGCAGCTCTTTACAAGAGACCCAGTACTTC	CASSSLQETQYF
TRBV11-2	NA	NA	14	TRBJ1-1	TGTGCCAGCAGCTTAGTGAGTCAGAACACTGAAGCTTTCTTT	CASSLVSQNTEAFF
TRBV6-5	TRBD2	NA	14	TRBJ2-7	TGTGCCAGCAGTTACCCGGGGGGGCCCTACGAGCAGTACTTC	CASSYPGGPYEQYF
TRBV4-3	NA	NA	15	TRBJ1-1	TGCGCCAGCAGCCAAGATTCCAACCCGAGCACTGAAGCTTTCTTT	CASSQDSNPSTEAFF
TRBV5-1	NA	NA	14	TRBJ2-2	TGCGCCAGCAGCTGGGGATCGAACACCGGGGAGCTGTTTTTT	CASSWGSNTGELFF
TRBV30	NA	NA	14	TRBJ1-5	TGTGCCTGGAGTTATGTATATAGCAATCAGCCCCAGCATTTT	CAWSYVYSNQPQHF
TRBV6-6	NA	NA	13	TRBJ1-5	TGTGCCAGCAGTTACGAGGGTCAGGGGCCCCAGCATTTT	CASSYEGQGPQHF
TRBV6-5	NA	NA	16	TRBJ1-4	TGTGCCAGCAGTTACGGCACCGGGGTGCCTAATGAAAAACTGTTTTTT	CASSYGTGVPNEKLFF
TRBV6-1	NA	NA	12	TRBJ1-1	TGTGCCAGCAGCCGAGAGGGGACTGAAGCTTTCTTT	CASSREGTEAFF
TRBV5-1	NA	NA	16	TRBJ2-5	TGCGCCAGCAGCTTGTTGACAGGAACCTACCAAGAGACCCAGTACTTC	CASSLLTGTYQETQYF
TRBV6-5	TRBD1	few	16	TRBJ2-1	TGTGCCAGCAGTTACTCCGGGACAGGGGTAGGGGATGAGCAGTTCTTC	CASSYSGTGVGDEQFF
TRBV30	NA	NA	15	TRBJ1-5	TGTGCCTGGAGTGTACCCGGGGTTGGCAATCAGCCCCAGCATTTT	CAWSVPGVGNQPQHF
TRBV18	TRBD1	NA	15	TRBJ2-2	TGTGCCAGCTCACCAGACAGGGCGAACACCGGGGAGCTGTTTTTT	CASSPDRANTGELFF
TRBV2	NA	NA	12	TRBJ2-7	TGTGCCAGCAGTGACCAGGACTACGAGCAGTACTTC	CASSDQDYEQYF
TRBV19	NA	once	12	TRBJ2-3	TGTGCCAGTAGTATAGACGAATATACGCAGTATTTT	CASSIDEYTQYF